This T cell receptor beta chain emerged from a study of blood T cells in healthy people across ages. The overall study: Template switching captured about one barcoded beta molecule per two T cells.

Study-wide points: Long-lived donors carried more naive CD4+ cells and greater diversity than aged donors. Lack of knowledge of donor CMV status possibly confounded expanded clonotype changes.

As concerns this clonotype: What it binds is unknown.

A second PCR, run for roughly 6 to 11 cycles, used a sample-barcoded 5' primer plus a J-beta primer mix. TCRdb analysed the 5' RACE reads with MiXCR anew, one entry per CDR3 protein. The table records hundreds of thousands of distinct CDR3 sequences, 43% of them present only once. This CDR3 has 16 residues. Germline V gene data show CDR1 as MNHEY and CDR2 as SVGAGI. Material for sequencing was blood. The rearrangement uses TRBV6-5 and TRBJ2-1, with 13 nucleotides matching TRBD2. Matching the DNA end better, TRBJ2-7 makes the J call doubtful. This sequence originates from a woman aged 55-75 years in good health. The CDR3 DNA is TGTGCCAGCAGTTGGACTAGCGGGAGCCTCTACAATGAGCAGTACTTC. This encodes CASSWTSGSLYNEQYF.